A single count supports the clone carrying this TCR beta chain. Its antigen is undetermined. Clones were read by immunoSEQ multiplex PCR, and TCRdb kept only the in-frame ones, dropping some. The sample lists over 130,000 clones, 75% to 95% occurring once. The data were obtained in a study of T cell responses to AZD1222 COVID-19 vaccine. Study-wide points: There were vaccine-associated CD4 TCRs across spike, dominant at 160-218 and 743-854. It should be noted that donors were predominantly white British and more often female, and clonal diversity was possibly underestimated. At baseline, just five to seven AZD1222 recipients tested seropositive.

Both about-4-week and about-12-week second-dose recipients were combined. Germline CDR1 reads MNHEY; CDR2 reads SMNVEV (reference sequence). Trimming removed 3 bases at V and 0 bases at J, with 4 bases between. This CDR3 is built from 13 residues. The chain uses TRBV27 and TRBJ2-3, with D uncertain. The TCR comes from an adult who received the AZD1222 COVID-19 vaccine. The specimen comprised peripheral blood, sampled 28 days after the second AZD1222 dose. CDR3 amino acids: CASSFFSTDTQYF. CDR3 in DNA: TGTGCCAGCAGTTTTTTTAGCACAGATACGCAGTATTTT.